This T cell receptor (beta chain) was identified in a study of a mutant IDH1 vaccine in newly diagnosed glioma. The wider study: Patients were started on vaccination 4-6 weeks after radiotherapy alone, or with temozolomide cycles.

This sample's time point: week 23, last vaccination. The vaccine gave 300 ug of a 20-mer mutant IDH1 peptide subcutaneously per dose. Donors harbored newly found WHO grade 3 or 4 IDH1-mutant, ATRX-lost astrocytomas. Some clones are missing from TCRdb's copy, which holds only in-frame ones; the method was immunoSEQ multiplex PCR. This sample has around 80,000 clones, with approximately 85% found just once. Only one count was recorded for this clone. Its cognate antigen is unknown. CDR1 and CDR2 from the germline V gene are MNHNS and SASEGT. V lost 3 bases to trimming and J lost 8 bases, with 8 bases between them. This CDR3 spans 12 amino acids.

This clonotype was obtained from a woman aged 50 to 60 with glioma. The chain combines TRBV6-1 with TRBJ1-5; D gene unclear. The material sequenced was PBMCs, taken from a glioma patient whose treatment included an IDH1 peptide vaccine. CDR3 nucleotide sequence: TGTGCCAGCAGTGACAGAAGGAAGCCCCAGCATTTT. This sequence encodes CASSDRRKPQHF.